These T cell receptor beta chains were read from a single sample in a study of regulatory and conventional T cells in RAG deficiency. TCRdb's table, derived via immunoSEQ multiplex PCR, lists solely in-frame clones and lacks some. The sample holds some 30,000 clones, about nine tenths seen once. The same sample was also studied in work on regulatory T cells.

The sample consisted of CD8+ T cells sorted from blood. The receptors derive from a human donor in good health. The CDR3 runs from the conserved cysteine through the conserved F or W. D genes are given only for firm matches. Part of the rows lack a size; the others show once, few, many or a class for expanded clones.

TRBJ1-4	once	.	TRBV6-6	CASSYLEKLFF	TGTGCCAGCAGTTACCTGGAAAAACTGTTTTTT
TRBJ2-7	.	TRBD2	TRBV7-9	CASSPRGGFSGGYEQYF	TGTGCCAGCAGCCCACGGGGGGGTTTTAGCGGTGGTTACGAGCAGTACTTC
TRBJ2-5	.	.	TRBV11-2	CASSLAMDPLWAQYF	TGTGCCAGCAGCTTGGCGATGGACCCCCTATGGGCCCAGTACTTC
TRBJ2-5	.	TRBD1	TRBV5-8	CASSLTGVRETQYF	TGTGCCAGCAGCTTAACAGGGGTTCGGGAGACCCAGTACTTC
TRBJ1-1	.	.	TRBV6-5	CASSYSEATEAFF	TGTGCCAGCAGTTACTCGGAGGCCACTGAAGCTTTCTTT
TRBJ2-7	.	TRBD1	TRBV6-5	CASSRTDRDSKYF	TGTGCCAGCAGCCGAACGGACAGGGACAGCAAGTACTTC
TRBJ2-2	.	TRBD1	TRBV19	CATQITGVDGELFF	TGTGCCACCCAGATCACAGGGGTTGACGGGGAGCTGTTTTTT
TRBJ1-1	.	.	TRBV19	CASSIGGFTEAFF	TGTGCCAGTAGTATAGGAGGGTTCACTGAAGCTTTCTTT
TRBJ1-1	once	.	TRBV6-1	CASRHNTEAFF	TGTGCCAGCAGACATAACACTGAAGCTTTCTTT
TRBJ2-7	.	TRBD2	TRBV14	CASSHATSFPEQYF	TGTGCCAGCAGCCACGCGACTAGCTTCCCCGAGCAGTACTTC
TRBJ1-1	.	TRBD1	TRBV5-1	CASSLGGQKNTEAFF	TGCGCCAGCAGCTTAGGGGGACAGAAGAACACTGAAGCTTTCTTT
TRBJ2-7	.	TRBD2	TRBV4-1	CASSQGLATTYEQYF	TGCGCCAGCAGCCAGGGACTAGCGACTACCTACGAGCAGTACTTC
TRBJ2-5	.	.	TRBV5-1	CASWVGTFQETQYF	TGCGCCAGCTGGGTGGGGACTTTTCAAGAGACCCAGTACTTC
TRBJ2-2	.	.	TRBV27	CASSLSGTGGELFF	TGTGCCAGCAGTTTAAGCGGTACAGGCGGGGAGCTGTTTTTT
TRBJ2-2	.	.	TRBV5-1	CASSLGGASDHTGELFF	TGCGCCAGCAGCTTGGGGGGTGCATCGGATCACACCGGGGAGCTGTTTTTT
TRBJ2-1	.	TRBD2	TRBV18	CASSPPGRLAGVYNEQFF	TGTGCCAGCTCACCACCGGGCCGGCTAGCGGGGGTTTACAATGAGCAGTTCTTC